Sequencing of this TCR beta chain was carried out in a study of OX40 agonist ivuxolimab in advanced cancers. The overall study: Patients took ivuxolimab, an agonistic anti-OX40 (CD134) antibody. 30% to 40% of patients had received prior checkpoint inhibitor therapy. General study points: Partial responders treated at 0.1-3.0 mg/kg exhibited clonal expansion among the lowest measured.

The length of the CDR3 is 15 residues. The germline CDR1 and CDR2 sequences are SGHNT and YYREEE (reference sequence). V shed 4 bases, J shed 0 bases, and the junction held 5 bases outside the gene matches. Produced via immunoSEQ multiplex PCR; TCRdb's table is partial and in-frame only. The table shows about 5,100 clones, with less than 70% occurring only once. Concerning this clone itself: Its antigen is currently unknown.

The chain couples TRBV5-4 to TRBJ2-7; the match to TRBD1 covers 9 bases. Sequencing was performed on CD4+ or CD8+ T cells sorted from blood, taken in a trial of the OX40 agonist ivuxolimab. This receptor was taken from an adult with an advanced solid tumor such as melanoma, head and neck, liver or kidney cancer. The CDR3, as DNA: TGTGCCAGCAGCGCCCCGGGACAGGGCTCCTACGAGCAGTACTTC. It codes for CASSAPGQGSYEQYF.